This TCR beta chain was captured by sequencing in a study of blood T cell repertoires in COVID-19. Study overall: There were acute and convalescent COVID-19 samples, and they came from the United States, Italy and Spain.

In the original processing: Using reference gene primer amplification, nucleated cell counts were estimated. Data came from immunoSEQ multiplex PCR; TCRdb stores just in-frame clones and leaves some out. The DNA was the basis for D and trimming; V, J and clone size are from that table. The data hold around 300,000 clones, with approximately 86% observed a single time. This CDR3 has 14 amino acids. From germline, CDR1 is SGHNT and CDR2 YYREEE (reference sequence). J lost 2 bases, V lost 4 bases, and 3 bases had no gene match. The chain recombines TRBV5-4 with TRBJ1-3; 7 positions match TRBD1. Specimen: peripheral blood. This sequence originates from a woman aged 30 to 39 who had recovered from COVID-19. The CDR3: CASSPDRAGNTIYF. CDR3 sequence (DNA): TGTGCCAGCAGCCCCGACAGGGCTGGAAACACCATATATTTT.